The clone carrying this T cell receptor beta chain turned up a few times. Its specificity is unknown. Whereas donors were nominally healthy upon sampling, unrecorded immune exposures were probable. The PCR employed 60 Vbeta primers together with 13 Jbeta primers. Measured with immunoSEQ multiplex PCR; TCRdb has only the in-frame clones, and not every one. Among about 140,000 clones listed, roughly 79% were seen once. Germline values: CDR1 MNHEY, CDR2 SVGAGI. There are 12 residues in the CDR3. The V end lost 7 bases, the J end lost 8 bases, and 14 bases lay between the germline ends. This sample is drawn from a study of cytomegalovirus exposure and HLA in healthy donors. Study overall: There were approximately 85 million unique TCRs (from HLA-typed donors) in an early data release. The study's findings and limits: Later analysis showed most CMV-associated TCR beta chains appearing HLA-restricted.

The clonotype originates from a woman aged 60-75 years in good health and CMV-seropositive. Sequenced material: PBMCs. The chain employs TRBV6-5 and TRBJ1-2; D might be TRBD1 (6 bases). CDR3 sequence (DNA): TGTGCCAGCAAAGAGGGGGTGGGCGGCTACACCTTC. It translates to CASKEGVGGYTF.